Listed below are T cell receptor beta chains from one sample, sequenced in a study of shared clonotypes between healthy human individuals. TCRdb's table, derived via immunoSEQ multiplex PCR, lists solely in-frame clones and lacks some. The table has 740,000 or so clones, roughly 72% seen once. The specimen sequenced was memory CD4+ T cells sorted from blood. The source of these receptors is a woman aged 25 to 39 in good health. Both conserved end residues are part of each CDR3. D genes are given only for firm matches. Only part of the rows carry a size: once, few, many, or a class if the clone is expanded.

NA | NA | TRBJ1-1 | TRBV6-5 | 14 | CASIQTGENTEAFF | TGTGCCAGCATCCAGACAGGCGAGAACACTGAAGCTTTCTTT
NA | few | TRBJ2-1 | TRBV10-1 | 15 | CASSPSGELHNEQFF | TGCGCCAGCAGCCCCTCAGGGGAGTTACACAATGAGCAGTTCTTC
TRBD1 | few | TRBJ2-2 | TRBV5-1 | 15 | CASSSDRVFGGELFF | TGCGCCAGCAGCTCGGACAGGGTATTCGGCGGGGAGCTGTTTTTT
NA | NA | TRBJ2-3 | TRBV10-1 | 16 | CASSENQGSFTDTQYF | TGCGCCAGCAGTGAAAACCAGGGGAGCTTCACAGATACGCAGTATTTT
TRBD1 | NA | TRBJ1-5 | TRBV19 | 13 | CASSRDRDQPQHF | TGTGCCAGTAGTCGGGACAGGGATCAGCCCCAGCATTTT
TRBD2 | NA | TRBJ2-3 | TRBV9 | 17 | CASSIGLAGVITDTQYF | TGTGCCAGCAGCATTGGACTAGCGGGAGTCATCACAGATACGCAGTATTTT
TRBD2 | NA | TRBJ2-7 | TRBV6-5 | 15 | CASSYSLAGPYEQYF | TGTGCCAGCAGTTACTCCTTAGCGGGACCCTACGAGCAGTACTTC
NA | NA | TRBJ1-1 | TRBV6-1 | 15 | CASRVDGVVNTEAFF | TGTGCCAGCAGAGTAGATGGGGTGGTCAACACTGAAGCTTTCTTT
TRBD1 | NA | TRBJ2-3 | TRBV27 | 15 | CASSRDRDNTDTQYF | TGTGCCAGCAGTCGGGACAGAGATAACACAGATACGCAGTATTTT
NA | NA | TRBJ1-1 | TRBV14 | 12 | CASSQVWTEAFF | TGTGCCAGCAGCCAAGTTTGGACGGAAGCTTTCTTT
TRBD2 | NA | TRBJ2-5 | TRBV15 | 15 | CATSNTLSGRQTQYF | TGTGCCACCAGCAACACCCTTAGCGGGAGACAGACCCAGTACTTC
NA | few | TRBJ1-1 | TRBV29-1 | 12 | CSVAPGNTEAFF | TGCAGCGTTGCCCCGGGTAACACTGAAGCTTTCTTT
NA | NA | TRBJ1-1 | TRBV7-8 | 15 | CASSLASGRITEAFF | TGTGCCAGCAGCTTAGCGTCCGGCAGGATCACTGAAGCTTTCTTT
NA | NA | TRBJ1-5 | TRBV7-9 | 13 | CATRETAEGPQHF | TGTGCTACCCGGGAGACAGCCGAGGGGCCCCAGCATTTT
NA | few | TRBJ2-3 | TRBV5-1 | 12 | CASTDTTDTQYF | TGCGCCAGCACAGATACCACAGATACGCAGTATTTT
NA | NA | TRBJ2-2 | TRBV7-9 | 12 | CASSLEAGELFF | TGTGCCAGCAGCTTAGAAGCCGGGGAGCTGTTTTTT
TRBD1 | NA | TRBJ1-5 | TRBV27 | 15 | CASSGDRAGNQPQHF | TGTGCCAGCAGTGGGGACAGGGCCGGCAATCAGCCCCAGCATTTT
TRBD1 | NA | TRBJ1-2 | TRBV6-5 | 15 | CASSYKVGQAGVYTF | TGTGCCAGCAGTTACAAGGTGGGACAGGCAGGAGTCTACACCTTC
NA | NA | TRBJ2-1 | TRBV19 | 14 | CASSFQTGDNGQFF | TGTGCCAGTAGTTTCCAGACAGGTGACAATGGGCAGTTCTTC
TRBD2 | few | TRBJ2-7 | TRBV5-1 | 15 | CASSSSTSEAYEQYF | TGCGCCAGCAGCTCCTCGACTAGCGAGGCCTACGAGCAGTACTTC
TRBD1 | NA | TRBJ1-1 | TRBV6-6 | 16 | CASRPTETGSFLKAFF | TGTGCCAGCAGACCAACTGAGACAGGGAGTTTCCTTAAAGCTTTCTTT
TRBD1 | NA | TRBJ1-1 | TRBV7-9 | 14 | CASSLTGVNTEAFF | TGTGCCAGCAGCTTAACAGGGGTGAACACTGAAGCTTTCTTT
TRBD2 | NA | TRBJ2-1 | TRBV28 | 15 | CASSYGTSGRFEQFF | TGTGCCAGCAGCTATGGGACTAGCGGGAGATTTGAGCAGTTCTTC
NA | NA | TRBJ2-5 | TRBV28 | 12 | CASSRLGETQYF | TGTGCCAGCAGTCGCTTAGGGGAGACCCAGTACTTC
NA | few | TRBJ2-7 | TRBV11-2 | 12 | CASSIRDYEQYF | TGTGCCAGCAGCATCCGGGACTACGAGCAGTACTTC
TRBD2 | NA | TRBJ2-2 | TRBV7-9 | 12 | CASGTSGTEEYF | TGTGCCAGCGGGACTAGCGGGACCGAAGAATATTTT
TRBD1 | few | TRBJ2-7 | TRBV9 | 16 | CASSVLSGTGTDEQYF | TGTGCCAGCAGCGTTTTATCCGGGACAGGGACCGACGAGCAGTACTTC
NA | NA | TRBJ1-3 | TRBV6-1 | 14 | CASLSRDSGNTIYF | TGTGCCAGCCTGAGCAGGGACTCTGGAAACACCATATATTTT
NA | NA | TRBJ1-1 | TRBV2 | 13 | CASRTGPEVEAFF | TGTGCCAGCAGGACGGGTCCTGAAGTTGAAGCTTTCTTT
NA | NA | TRBJ2-7 | TRBV6-5 | 12 | CASRGAGYEQYF | TGTGCCAGCAGAGGGGCTGGATACGAGCAGTACTTC
NA | NA | TRBJ2-1 | TRBV11-2 | 16 | CASSLDPLSSYNEQFF | TGTGCCAGCAGCTTAGATCCCCTGAGCTCCTACAATGAGCAGTTCTTC
TRBD1 | few | TRBJ1-5 | TRBV5-6 | 14 | CASSGNRGRQPQHF | TGTGCCAGCAGCGGTAACAGGGGTCGGCAGCCCCAGCATTTT
TRBD1 | NA | TRBJ2-1 | TRBV5-1 | 13 | CASSYGQENEQFF | TGCGCCAGCAGCTATGGACAGGAAAATGAGCAGTTCTTC
TRBD2 | NA | TRBJ2-4 | TRBV20-1 | 11 | CSARTTRGEYF | TGCAGTGCTAGAACGACACGGGGGGAGTACTTC
TRBD1 | NA | TRBJ1-5 | TRBV15 | 15 | CATSRDLQGAQPQHF | TGTGCCACCAGCAGAGATCTCCAGGGGGCTCAGCCCCAGCATTTT
NA | NA | TRBJ1-5 | TRBV6-5 | 14 | CASSSGYSNQPQHF | TGTGCCAGCAGTTCCGGATATAGCAATCAGCCCCAGCATTTT
TRBD2 | NA | TRBJ2-2 | TRBV19 | 17 | CASSSLGLAGGPGELFF | TGTGCCAGTAGTAGTCTCGGACTAGCGGGAGGGCCTGGGGAGCTGTTTTTT
TRBD1 | NA | TRBJ2-3 | TRBV28 | 16 | CASSLTGGLPTDTQYF | TGTGCCAGCAGTCTGACAGGGGGCCTTCCCACAGATACGCAGTATTTT
NA | NA | TRBJ1-1 | TRBV9 | 13 | CASSVRGNTEAFF | TGTGCCAGCAGCGTTAGAGGGAACACTGAAGCTTTCTTT
NA | NA | TRBJ1-1 | TRBV28 | 12 | CASSGPSTEAFF | TGTGCCAGCAGTGGCCCATCCACTGAAGCTTTCTTT
NA | once | TRBJ1-2 | TRBV18 | 14 | CASGGTGANYGYTF | TGTGCCAGCGGAGGAACGGGGGCTAACTATGGCTACACCTTC
NA | NA | TRBJ2-7 | TRBV11-2 | 15 | CASSLDGQPTYEQYF | TGTGCCAGCAGCTTAGACGGACAACCGACCTACGAGCAGTACTTC
NA | NA | TRBJ1-1 | TRBV6-4 | 12 | CAGTGKSTEAFF | TGTGCCGGAACAGGGAAGAGCACTGAAGCTTTCTTT
NA | NA | TRBJ2-6 | TRBV4-2 | 16 | CASSQDRGAGANVLTF | TGTGCCAGCAGCCAAGATCGAGGGGCTGGGGCCAACGTCCTGACTTTC
NA | few | TRBJ1-1 | TRBV7-8 | 14 | CASTASRGGKEAFF | TGTGCCAGCACCGCTTCGAGAGGGGGAAAGGAAGCTTTCTTT
NA | NA | TRBJ2-1 | TRBV2 | 13 | CASSILAYNEQFF | TGTGCCAGCAGTATTCTAGCCTACAATGAGCAGTTCTTC
NA | NA | TRBJ1-1 | TRBV7-7 | 13 | CASSLERNTEAFF | TGTGCCAGCAGCTTAGAACGGAACACTGAAGCTTTCTTT
TRBD1 | NA | TRBJ2-1 | TRBV14 | 13 | CASSPLTGVEQFF | TGTGCCAGCAGCCCCCTGACAGGGGTTGAGCAGTTCTTC
NA | NA | TRBJ1-5 | TRBV28 | 16 | CATDHAGGLSYQPQHF | TGTGCCACCGATCATGCGGGGGGCCTTTCGTATCAGCCCCAGCATTTT